The clone carrying this TCR beta chain was counted at least ten times. Antigen unknown. The time point denotes: persistent/refractory GD, antithyroid drugs over 5 years with positive TRAb. The TCR library was prepared using RNA isolated from PBMCs. The entry originates in a study of regulatory T cells in long-lasting Graves disease. TCR beta libraries were built with iRepertoire HTBI primers and Arm-PCR of CDR3 regions. The authors' processing: Among the samples, approximately 60 TRBV and some 15 TRBJ segments were identified. MiXCR was run by TCRdb on the multiplex PCR reads, yielding one entry per CDR3 protein. It is TCRdb's table, rather than the study itself, that gives the V and J calls and clone size. The sample lists some 370,000 distinct CDR3 sequences, approximately 25% occurring once. The study's findings and limits: New patients shared some 970 public clonotypes, fewer than the roughly 2,700 shared by persistent patients.

V dropped 2 bases and J dropped 6 bases, with 4 bases sitting between them. CDR1 DFQATT and CDR2 SNEGSKA come from the germline V gene (reference sequence). The CDR3 spans 10 residues. The chain joins TRBV20-1 to TRBJ1-2; D is unresolved. The TCR sequence derives from a woman aged 35 to 49 with Graves disease. Here the sequenced sample was peripheral blood mononuclear cells (PBMCs), taken when the disease was refractory, from a patient treated with antithyroid drugs. The CDR3 bases are TGCAGTGCTAGATCCGATGGCTACACCTTC. This sequence encodes CSARSDGYTF.